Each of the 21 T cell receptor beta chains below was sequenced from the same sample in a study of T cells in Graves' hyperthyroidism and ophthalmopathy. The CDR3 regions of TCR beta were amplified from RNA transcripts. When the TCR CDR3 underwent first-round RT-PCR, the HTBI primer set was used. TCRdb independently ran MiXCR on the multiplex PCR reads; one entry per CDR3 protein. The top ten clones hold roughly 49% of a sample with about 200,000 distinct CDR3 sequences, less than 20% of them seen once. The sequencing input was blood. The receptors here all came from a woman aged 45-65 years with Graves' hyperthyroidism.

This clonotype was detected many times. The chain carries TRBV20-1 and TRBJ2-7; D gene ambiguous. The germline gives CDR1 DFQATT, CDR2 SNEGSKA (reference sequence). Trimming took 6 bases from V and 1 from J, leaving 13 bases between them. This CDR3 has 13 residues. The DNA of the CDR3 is TGCAGTGCCTACCCTGGCAGTTCCTACGAGCAGTACTTC. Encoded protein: CSAYPGSSYEQYF.

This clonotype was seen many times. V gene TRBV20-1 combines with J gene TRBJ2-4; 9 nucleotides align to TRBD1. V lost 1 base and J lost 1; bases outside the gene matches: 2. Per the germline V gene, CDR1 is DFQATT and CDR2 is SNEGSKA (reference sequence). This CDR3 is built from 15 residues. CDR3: CSARAGTGAKNIQYF. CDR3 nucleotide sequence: TGCAGTGCTAGAGCTGGGACAGGGGCCAAAAACATTCAGTACTTC.

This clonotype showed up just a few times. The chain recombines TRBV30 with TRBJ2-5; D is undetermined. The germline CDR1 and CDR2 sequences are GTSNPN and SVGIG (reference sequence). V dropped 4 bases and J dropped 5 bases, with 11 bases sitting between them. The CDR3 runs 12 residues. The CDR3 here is CAWNESPETQYF. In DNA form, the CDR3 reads TGTGCCTGGAACGAGAGTCCGGAGACCCAGTACTTC.

CDR3 in amino acids: CASSLTPGVKQFF. CDR3 sequence (DNA): TGTGCCAGCAGTTTAACACCAGGGGTTAAGCAGTTCTTC. The gene calls are TRBV12-3 or TRBV12-4 and TRBJ2-1; possibly TRBD1 for D (6 bases). V was cut by 2 bases and J by 11 bases, with 13 bases left in between. The CDR3 has 13 residues.

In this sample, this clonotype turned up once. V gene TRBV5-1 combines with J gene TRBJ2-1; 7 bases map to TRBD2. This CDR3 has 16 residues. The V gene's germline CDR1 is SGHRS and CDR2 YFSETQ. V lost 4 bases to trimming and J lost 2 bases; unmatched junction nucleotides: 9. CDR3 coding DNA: TGCGCCAGCAGCCAACTAGCGTATAGTCCCTACAATGAGCAGTTCTTC. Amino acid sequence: CASSQLAYSPYNEQFF.

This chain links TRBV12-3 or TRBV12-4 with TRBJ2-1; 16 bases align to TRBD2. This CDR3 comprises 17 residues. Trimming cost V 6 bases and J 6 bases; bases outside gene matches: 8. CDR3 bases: TGTGCCAGCAGGAGGGGGACTAGCGGGAGGGCCGTCAATGAGCAGTTCTTC. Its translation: CASRRGTSGRAVNEQFF.

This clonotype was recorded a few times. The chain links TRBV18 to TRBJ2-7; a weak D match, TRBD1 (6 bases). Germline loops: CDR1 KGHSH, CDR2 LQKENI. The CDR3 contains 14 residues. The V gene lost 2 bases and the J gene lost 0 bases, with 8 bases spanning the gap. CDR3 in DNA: TGTGCCAGCTCACCAGGGGGCGGCTCCTACGAGCAGTACTTC. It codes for CASSPGGGSYEQYF.

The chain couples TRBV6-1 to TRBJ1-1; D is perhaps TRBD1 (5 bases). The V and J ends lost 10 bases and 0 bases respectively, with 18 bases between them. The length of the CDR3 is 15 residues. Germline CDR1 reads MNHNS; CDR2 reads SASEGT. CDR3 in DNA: TGTGCCACCCACTTCACCGGGACGCTGAACACTGAAGCTTTCTTT. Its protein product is CATHFTGTLNTEAFF.

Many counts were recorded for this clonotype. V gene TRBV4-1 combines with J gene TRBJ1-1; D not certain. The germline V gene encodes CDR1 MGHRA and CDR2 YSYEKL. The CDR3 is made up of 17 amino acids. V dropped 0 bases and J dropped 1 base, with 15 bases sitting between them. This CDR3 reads CASSQDWDLPGNTEAFF. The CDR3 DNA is TGCGCCAGCAGCCAAGATTGGGATCTTCCCGGGAACACTGAAGCTTTCTTT.

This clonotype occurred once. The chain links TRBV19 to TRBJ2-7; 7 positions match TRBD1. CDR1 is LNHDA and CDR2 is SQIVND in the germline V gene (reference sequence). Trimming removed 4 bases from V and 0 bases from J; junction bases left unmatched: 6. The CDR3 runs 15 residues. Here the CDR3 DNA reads TGTGCCAGTAGTACCCCCCGGGACAGCTCCTACGAGCAGTACTTC. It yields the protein CASSTPRDSSYEQYF.

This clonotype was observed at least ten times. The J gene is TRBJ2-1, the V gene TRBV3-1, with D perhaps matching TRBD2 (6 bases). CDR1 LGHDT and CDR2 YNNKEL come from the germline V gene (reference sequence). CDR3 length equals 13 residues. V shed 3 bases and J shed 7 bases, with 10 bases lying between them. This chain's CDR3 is CASSQVSGNEQFF. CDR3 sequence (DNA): TGTGCCAGCAGCCAGGTTAGCGGAAATGAGCAGTTCTTC.

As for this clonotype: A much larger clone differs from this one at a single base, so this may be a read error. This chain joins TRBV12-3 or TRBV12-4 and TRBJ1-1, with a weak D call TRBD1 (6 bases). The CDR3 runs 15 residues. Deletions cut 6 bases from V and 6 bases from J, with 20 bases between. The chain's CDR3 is CASRRDKGHEAEAFF. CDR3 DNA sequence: TGTGCCAGCAGGCGGGACAAGGGGCACGAGGCTGAAGCTTTCTTT.

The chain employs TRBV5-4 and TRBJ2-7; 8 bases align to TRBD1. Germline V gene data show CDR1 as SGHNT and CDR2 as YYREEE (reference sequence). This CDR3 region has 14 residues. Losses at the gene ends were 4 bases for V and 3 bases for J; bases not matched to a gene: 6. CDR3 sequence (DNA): TGTGCCAGCAGCGCGAGGGACAGGAGCTACGAGCAGTACTTC. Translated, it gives CASSARDRSYEQYF.

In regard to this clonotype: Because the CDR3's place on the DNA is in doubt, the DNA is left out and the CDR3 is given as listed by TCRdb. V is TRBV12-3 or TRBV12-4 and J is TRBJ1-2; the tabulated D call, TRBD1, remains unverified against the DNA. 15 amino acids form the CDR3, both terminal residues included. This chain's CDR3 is CASSSSGGGNYGYTF.

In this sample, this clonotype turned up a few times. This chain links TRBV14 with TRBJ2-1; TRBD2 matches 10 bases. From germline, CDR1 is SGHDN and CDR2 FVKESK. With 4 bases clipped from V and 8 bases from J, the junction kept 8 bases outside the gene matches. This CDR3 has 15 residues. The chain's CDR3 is CASSPASGSSDEQFF. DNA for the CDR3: TGTGCCAGCAGCCCCGCTAGCGGGAGTTCCGATGAGCAGTTCTTC.

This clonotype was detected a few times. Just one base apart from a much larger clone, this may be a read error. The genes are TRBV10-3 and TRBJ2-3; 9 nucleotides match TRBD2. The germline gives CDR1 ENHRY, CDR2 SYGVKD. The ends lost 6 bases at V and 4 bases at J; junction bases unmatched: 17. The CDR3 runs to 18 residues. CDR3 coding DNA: TGTGCCATCAGATCCGCCGGGGCTAGCGGGGAAGTACCAGATACGCAGTATTTT. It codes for CAIRSAGASGEVPDTQYF.

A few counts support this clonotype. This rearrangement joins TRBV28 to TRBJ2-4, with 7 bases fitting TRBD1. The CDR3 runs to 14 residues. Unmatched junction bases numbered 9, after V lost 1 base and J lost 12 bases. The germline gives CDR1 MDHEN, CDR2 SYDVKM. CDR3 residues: CASSLLGDRVAQYF. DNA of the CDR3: TGTGCCAGCAGTTTATTAGGAGACAGGGTCGCTCAGTACTTC.

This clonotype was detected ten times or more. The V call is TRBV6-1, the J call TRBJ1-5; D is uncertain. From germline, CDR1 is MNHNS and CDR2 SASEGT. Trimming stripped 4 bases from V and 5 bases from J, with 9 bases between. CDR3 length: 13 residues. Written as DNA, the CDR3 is TGTGCCAGCAGTGTGCACGTGGATCAGCCCCAGCATTTT. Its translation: CASSVHVDQPQHF.

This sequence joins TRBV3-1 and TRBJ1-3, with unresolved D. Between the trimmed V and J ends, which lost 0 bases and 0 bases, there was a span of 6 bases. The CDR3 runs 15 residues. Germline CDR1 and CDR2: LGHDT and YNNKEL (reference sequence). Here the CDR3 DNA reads TGTGCCAGCAGCCAAGATCTGAACTCTGGAAACACCATATATTTT. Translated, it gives CASSQDLNSGNTIYF.

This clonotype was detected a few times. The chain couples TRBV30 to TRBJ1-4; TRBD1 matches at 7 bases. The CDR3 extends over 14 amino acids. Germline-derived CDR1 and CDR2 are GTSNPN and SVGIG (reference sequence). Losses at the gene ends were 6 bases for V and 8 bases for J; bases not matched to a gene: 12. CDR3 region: CACNLQGLGEKLFF. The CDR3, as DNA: TGTGCCTGTAACCTACAGGGGCTCGGGGAAAAACTGTTTTTT. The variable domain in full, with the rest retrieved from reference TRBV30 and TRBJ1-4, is SQTIHQWPATLVQPVGSPLSLECTVEGTSNPNLYWYRQAAGRGLQLLFYSVGIGQISSEVPQNLSASRPQDRQFILSSKKLLLSDSGFYLCACNLQGLGEKLFFGSGTQLSVL.

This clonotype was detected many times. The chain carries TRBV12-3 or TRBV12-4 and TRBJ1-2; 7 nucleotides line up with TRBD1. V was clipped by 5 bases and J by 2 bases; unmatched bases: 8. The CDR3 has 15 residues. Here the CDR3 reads CASSERGRENYGYTF. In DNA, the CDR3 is TGTGCCAGCAGTGAGAGGGGGCGCGAGAACTATGGCTACACCTTC.